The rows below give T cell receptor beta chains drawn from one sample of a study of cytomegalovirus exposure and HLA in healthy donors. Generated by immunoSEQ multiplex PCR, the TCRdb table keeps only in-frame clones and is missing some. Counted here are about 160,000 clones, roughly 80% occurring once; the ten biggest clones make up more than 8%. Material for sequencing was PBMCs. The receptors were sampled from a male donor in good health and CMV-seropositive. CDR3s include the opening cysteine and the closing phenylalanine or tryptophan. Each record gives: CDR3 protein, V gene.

CDR3: CASRQSRSGNEQFF; V: TRBV27
CDR3: CASRDSGGRYEQYF; V: TRBV2
CDR3: CASSPAHRYVDEQYF; V: TRBV7-2
CDR3: CASSPGYEQYF; V: TRBV11-2
CDR3: CASRLGTENTEAFF; V: TRBV6-5
CDR3: CASSAPGISKDEQYF; V: TRBV27
CDR3: CASSPSGYLGAFF; V: TRBV18
CDR3: CASSSTILNTEAFF; V: TRBV5-6
CDR3: CASSLVREQPQHF; V: TRBV7-2
CDR3: CASSLPPGGAVFSNQPQHF; V: TRBV7-2
CDR3: CASSPFQGGGGSEAFF; V: TRBV27
CDR3: CASSWDRERGQYF; V: TRBV5-4
CDR3: CASSLDRGWETQYF; V: TRBV7-2
CDR3: CASSEGGSTDTQYF; V: TRBV25-1
CDR3: CASSVNRGHGELFF; V: TRBV9
CDR3: CASSQDRQHLGNTIYF; V: TRBV4-1
CDR3: CASSAPGTDTQYF; V: TRBV18
CDR3: CASGSDRRTYNEQFF; V: TRBV12-5
CDR3: CASSEGQGAGGYTF; V: TRBV2
CDR3: CASSPGSYGYTF; V: TRBV28
CDR3: CASSWDRGDLYGYTF; V: TRBV5-1
CDR3: CASSSDRAPYGYTF; V: TRBV5-1
CDR3: CASSQDWSQRDGYTF; V: TRBV14
CDR3: CASSPRTGYSGYTF; V: TRBV7-9
CDR3: CASSNPSGNTGELFF; V: TRBV19
CDR3: CASSRGGDSYNEQFF; V: TRBV5-1
CDR3: CAWSTRAHQPQHF; V: TRBV30